Listed below are T cell receptor beta chains from one sample, sequenced in a study of control samples from healthy donors and cancer patients. The data were produced by immunoSEQ multiplex PCR, yet TCRdb's version contains in-frame clones alone and is incomplete. The sample includes roughly 160,000 clones, roughly 94% of them seen just once. Sequencing was performed on PBMCs. Every receptor here comes from a man in his sixties with colorectal cancer. CDR3s include the opening cysteine and the closing phenylalanine or tryptophan. A D gene is named only where the DNA matches it firmly. A clone size is listed for some rows: how often the clone was seen (once, few, many), or a class if it is expanded.

>.|once|TRBJ1-1|TRBV19
TGTGCCAGTAGTATGGGCCAGGTGAACACTGAAGCTTTCTTT
CASSMGQVNTEAFF
>.|.|TRBJ2-3|TRBV5-4
TGTGCCAGCAGCCTGGGGCTACAGGGGGCGGGAGGAGATACGCAGTATTTT
CASSLGLQGAGGDTQYF
>.|once|TRBJ1-6|TRBV5-8
TGTGCCAGCAGCTTGACAGGGCTCTATAATTCACCCCTCCACTTT
CASSLTGLYNSPLHF
>.|.|TRBJ1-1|TRBV20-1
TGCAGTGCTAGAGATCTCCATCGGGCTTTCTTT
CSARDLHRAFF
>.|.|TRBJ2-7|TRBV5-4
TGTGCCAGCAGGGACGTTAGGGACCGGTACGAGCAGTACTTC
CASRDVRDRYEQYF
>TRBD1|.|TRBJ1-6|TRBV27
TGTGCCAGCAGTTTACGACAGGGGGGGAATTCACCCCTCCACTTT
CASSLRQGGNSPLHF
>.|.|TRBJ2-4|TRBV18
TGTGCCAGCTCACGAGGGGTGGACAAAAACATTCAGTACTTC
CASSRGVDKNIQYF
>.|.|TRBJ2-7|TRBV27
TGTGCCAGCAGTTTTGGGACAATCTACGAGCAGTACTTC
CASSFGTIYEQYF
>.|.|TRBJ1-2|TRBV9
TGTGCCAGCAGCGTAGCTAGCGGGGGCGCAGGGGGCTACACCTTC
CASSVASGGAGGYTF
>.|.|TRBJ2-6|TRBV5-1
TGCGCCAGCAGCTTCGAATCCGACTCTGGGGCCAACGTCCTGACTTTC
CASSFESDSGANVLTF
>.|.|TRBJ2-1|TRBV6-1
TGTGCCAGCAGTGAAGGTACCAGTTACAATGAGCAGTTCTTC
CASSEGTSYNEQFF
>.|.|TRBJ2-3|TRBV10-3
TGTGCCATCAGTGAGACAGCTAGCACAGATACGCAGTATTTT
CAISETASTDTQYF
>.|.|TRBJ1-5|TRBV12-3/TRBV12-4
TGTGCCAGCAGTTTAGGATCCGGTCAGCCCCAGCATTTT
CASSLGSGQPQHF